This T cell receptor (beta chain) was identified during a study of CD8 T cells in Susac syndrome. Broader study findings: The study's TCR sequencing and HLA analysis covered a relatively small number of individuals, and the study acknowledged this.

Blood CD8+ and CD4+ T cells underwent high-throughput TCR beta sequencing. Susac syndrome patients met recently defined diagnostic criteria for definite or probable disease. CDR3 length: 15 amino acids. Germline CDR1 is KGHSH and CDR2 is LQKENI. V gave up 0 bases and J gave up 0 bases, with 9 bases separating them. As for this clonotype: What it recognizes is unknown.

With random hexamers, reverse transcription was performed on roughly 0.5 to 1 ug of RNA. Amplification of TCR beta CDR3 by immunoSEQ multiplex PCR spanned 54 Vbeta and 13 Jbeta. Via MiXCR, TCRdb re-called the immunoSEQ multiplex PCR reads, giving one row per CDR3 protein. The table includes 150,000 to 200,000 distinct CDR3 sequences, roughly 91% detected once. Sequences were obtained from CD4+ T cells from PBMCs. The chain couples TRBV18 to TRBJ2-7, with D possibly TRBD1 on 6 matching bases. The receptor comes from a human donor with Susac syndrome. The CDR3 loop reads CASSPPGQHSYEQYF. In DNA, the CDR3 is TGTGCCAGCTCACCACCCGGACAGCACTCCTACGAGCAGTACTTC.